This passage covers 29 T cell receptor beta chains from one sample sequenced in a study of follicular helper T cells after annual influenza vaccination. As for time point: 2015-2016 season, pre-vaccination. Libraries were prepared by immunoSEQ multiplex PCR; TCRdb keeps only in-frame clonotypes and omits some of them. In the table there are about 5,000 clones, 85% of which are singletons. The source material was CXCR5+ CD38- circulating T follicular helper cells from blood, sampled on the day of influenza vaccination. Noted subset: circulating Tfh, non-naive CD4+CXCR5+PD-1+ (ICOS+CD38+ or ICOS-CD38-). The receptor set was obtained from an adult who received the influenza vaccine.

The chain joins TRBV27 to TRBJ2-1; 10 bases are shared with TRBD2. The trim removed 4 bases at V and 8 bases at J, leaving 11 bases unmatched. Germline V gene sequence: CDR1 MNHEY, CDR2 SMNVEV (reference sequence). The length of the CDR3 is 16 residues. CDR3 residues: CASSSPTSGYSDEQFF. Written as DNA, the CDR3 is TGTGCCAGCAGTTCCCCGACTAGCGGGTACTCGGATGAGCAGTTCTTC.

This chain joins TRBV5-1 and TRBJ2-7; D perhaps matches TRBD1 (5 bases). Trimming shortened V by 4 bases and J by 5 bases, and 13 bases separated the two germline ends. This CDR3 has 13 amino acids. Germline-derived CDR1 and CDR2 are SGHRS and YFSETQ. The CDR3 sequence is CASSLRDSDEQYF. The DNA of the CDR3 is TGCGCCAGCAGCCTCAGGGATTCTGACGAGCAGTACTTC.

The chain uses TRBV28 and TRBJ2-7; 7 bases are a match to TRBD1. The germline V gene has CDR1 MDHEN and CDR2 SYDVKM. Losses at the gene ends were 5 bases for V and 6 bases for J; bases not matched to a gene: 7. The CDR3 length is 13 residues. The CDR3 loop is CASSNTGQVEQYF. The CDR3 DNA reads TGTGCCAGCAGTAATACCGGACAGGTCGAGCAGTACTTC.

The V and J genes are TRBV4-3 and TRBJ2-7; D may be TRBD1 (5 bases). The CDR3 is made up of 13 amino acids. Trimming cost V 2 bases and J 4 bases, with 9 bases left between them. Germline CDR1 is LGHNA and CDR2 is YSLEER. For the CDR3, the DNA is TGCGCCAGCAGCCAACAGGGCTCTTACGAGCAGTACTTC. This codes for CASSQQGSYEQYF.

A single count supports this clone. The V call is TRBV10-3, the J call TRBJ1-1; 7 bases match TRBD1. Germline V gene lookup returns CDR1 ENHRY and CDR2 SYGVKD. The CDR3 loop spans 15 amino acids. V shed 5 bases and J 4 bases; nucleotides not matched to a gene: 10. DNA for the CDR3: TGTGCCATCAGTCAGGAGGAGGGGGCGGGCACTGAAGCTTTCTTT. Translated, it gives CAISQEEGAGTEAFF.

The rearrangement joins TRBV30 to TRBJ2-2; 7 bases fit TRBD2. The CDR3 runs to 14 residues. Germline-derived CDR1 and CDR2 are GTSNPN and SVGIG (reference sequence). After removal of 2 bases from V and 4 bases from J, the junction contained 4 bases not matched to a gene. CDR3 in amino acids: CAWSLLAGTGELFF. The DNA for the CDR3 is TGTGCCTGGAGTCTATTAGCGGGCACCGGGGAGCTGTTTTTT.

This chain connects TRBV7-2 to TRBJ2-3, with D possibly TRBD2 on 6 matching bases. Germline loops: CDR1 SGHTA, CDR2 FQGNSA. The CDR3 has 13 residues. Between the trimmed V and J ends, which lost 5 bases and 4 bases, there was a span of 10 bases. CDR3: CASSPWGADTQYF. CDR3 in DNA: TGTGCCAGCAGCCCCTGGGGGGCAGATACGCAGTATTTT.

The genes are TRBV19 and TRBJ2-7; 8 bases are shared with TRBD1. Unmatched junction bases numbered 6, after V lost 5 bases and J lost 3 bases. Germline V gene lookup returns CDR1 LNHDA and CDR2 SQIVND (reference sequence). This CDR3 spans 14 amino acids. CDR3 protein: CASSARTGRYEQYF. The CDR3 nucleotides read TGTGCCAGTAGTGCTCGGACAGGGCGCTACGAGCAGTACTTC. The full variable domain, in which reference TRBV19 and TRBJ2-7 provide the parts outside the CDR3, is DGGITQSPKYLFRKEGQNVTLSCEQNLNHDAMYWYRQDPGQGLRLIYYSQIVNDFQKGDIAEGYSVSREKKESFPLTVTSAQKNPTAFYLCASSARTGRYEQYFGPGTRLTVT.

V and J are TRBV7-3 and TRBJ2-1, with 8 positions matching TRBD2. Germline CDR1 reads SGHTA; CDR2 reads FQGTGA. J gave up 7 bases and V 2 bases, and 10 bases lay outside the gene matches. The CDR3 consists of 16 residues. The CDR3: CASSLPGLAGRNEQFF. The CDR3, as DNA: TGTGCCAGCAGCTTACCCGGTTTAGCGGGAAGGAATGAGCAGTTCTTC.

The rearrangement uses TRBV6-1 and TRBJ2-5; 9 nucleotides match TRBD1. Germline V gene sequence: CDR1 MNHNS, CDR2 SASEGT. The CDR3 length is 13 residues. After removal of 4 bases from V and 5 bases from J, the junction contained 2 bases not matched to a gene. The CDR3 sequence is CASSGTGVETQYF. The CDR3 nucleotides read TGTGCCAGCAGTGGGACAGGGGTGGAGACCCAGTACTTC.

This clone has a single count. V and J are TRBV28 and TRBJ2-7, with D perhaps being TRBD1 or TRBD2 (5 bases each). Germline V gene data show CDR1 as MDHEN and CDR2 as SYDVKM. Trimming pared 5 bases from V and 2 bases from J, leaving 13 bases between. The CDR3 extends over 14 amino acids. CDR3 nucleotide sequence: TGTGCCAGCAGTCGGGGAGTGGGGCCCTACGAGCAGTACTTC. It specifies CASSRGVGPYEQYF.

This clone was seen once. The chain is built from TRBV6-5 and TRBJ2-3, with D perhaps matching TRBD1 (5 bases). Trimming removed 8 bases from V and 5 bases from J, with 11 bases in between. Germline values: CDR1 MNHEY, CDR2 SVGAGI. This CDR3 spans 12 amino acids. This CDR3 reads CASVGDGDTQYF. CDR3 coding DNA: TGTGCCAGCGTAGGGGATGGAGATACGCAGTATTTT.

The rearrangement links TRBV7-8 to TRBJ1-5; D is possibly TRBD1 (5 bases). This CDR3 has 14 amino acids. Trimming cost V 3 bases and J 5 bases, with 11 bases left between them. The germline V gene has CDR1 SGHVS and CDR2 FQNEAQ. The CDR3 protein is CASSFGGGYQPQHF. CDR3 DNA sequence: TGTGCCAGCAGCTTTGGTGGGGGTTATCAGCCCCAGCATTTT.

The J gene is TRBJ2-7, the V gene TRBV27, with 11 bases fitting TRBD2. CDR1 and CDR2 (germline): MNHEY, SMNVEV (reference sequence). There are 16 residues in the CDR3. V lost 5 bases to trimming and J lost 4 bases; unmatched junction nucleotides: 10. The CDR3 here is CASSLNPGTSGYEQYF. The CDR3 DNA is TGTGCCAGCAGTCTTAATCCCGGGACTAGCGGATACGAGCAGTACTTC.

The chain combines TRBV7-3 with TRBJ2-3; D unclear. Trimming shortened V by 3 bases and J by 2 bases, and 6 bases separated the two germline ends. The CDR3 has 13 amino acids. Germline CDR1 and CDR2: SGHTA and FQGTGA. The CDR3 nucleotides are TGTGCCAGCAGCTTCTCTAACACAGATACGCAGTATTTT. Encoded protein: CASSFSNTDTQYF.

The table lists this clone with a few counts. This chain connects TRBV18 to TRBJ2-7, with D possibly TRBD1 on 7 matching bases. The length of the CDR3 is 15 residues. Between the trimmed V and J ends, which lost 1 base and 5 bases, there was a span of 15 bases. Germline V gene data show CDR1 as KGHSH and CDR2 as LQKENI. The DNA for the CDR3 is TGTGCCAGCTCACCACGCCATGCAGGGGGGAACGAGCAGTACTTC. This sequence encodes CASSPRHAGGNEQYF. Full variable domain (remainder filled in from reference TRBV18 and TRBJ2-7): NAGVMQNPRHLVRRRGQEARLRCSPMKGHSHVYWYRQLPEEGLKFMVYLQKENIIDESGMPKERFSAEFPKEGPSILRIQQVVRGDSAAYFCASSPRHAGGNEQYFGPGTRLTVT.

This rearrangement joins TRBV28 to TRBJ2-7; 8 bases align to TRBD1. Germline CDR1 and CDR2: MDHEN and SYDVKM. The trim removed 2 bases at V and 5 bases at J, leaving 8 bases unmatched. The CDR3 length is 15 residues. The CDR3 DNA reads TGTGCCAGCAGTTTAGTATCGGCAGGGGGCCACGAGCAGTACTTC. Translating it yields CASSLVSAGGHEQYF.

The rearrangement joins TRBV7-8 to TRBJ1-2; the D gene is possibly TRBD1 (6 bases). Trimming left V 3 bases short and J 0 bases short, with 8 bases between. Germline-derived CDR1 and CDR2 are SGHVS and FQNEAQ. The CDR3 length is 14 residues. The CDR3 protein is CASSFRGTNYGYTF. The CDR3 DNA reads as TGTGCCAGCAGCTTCAGGGGAACTAACTATGGCTACACCTTC.

This chain links TRBV29-1 with TRBJ1-2; 9 bases fit TRBD1. From germline, CDR1 is SQVTM and CDR2 ANQGSEA. The CDR3 is 15 residues long. V was pared by 6 bases and J by 4 bases, with 12 bases of the junction left unmatched. CDR3 residues: CSVPRGTGYLYGYTF. The CDR3 coding sequence is TGCAGCGTGCCGCGTGGGACAGGGTACCTCTATGGCTACACCTTC.

In nucleotides, the CDR3 is TGCGCCAGCAGCACCAACAGCGCCTCCTACGAGCAGTACTTC. It specifies CASSTNSASYEQYF. The chain employs TRBV5-1 and TRBJ2-7; D gene uncertain. The germline V gene has CDR1 SGHRS and CDR2 YFSETQ. Trimming removed 4 bases at V and 0 bases at J, with 11 bases between. The CDR3 runs to 14 residues.

This rearrangement joins TRBV30 to TRBJ2-6; no clear D. The CDR3 is 13 amino acids. Germline loops: CDR1 GTSNPN, CDR2 SVGIG (reference sequence). V gave up 3 bases and J gave up 3 bases, with 6 bases separating them. CDR3 nucleotides: TGTGCCTGGAGCACGTATGGGGCCAACGTCCTGACTTTC. This translates into CAWSTYGANVLTF. The whole variable domain, remainder taken from reference TRBV30 and TRBJ2-6, is SQTIHQWPATLVQPVGSPLSLECTVEGTSNPNLYWYRQAAGRGLQLLFYSVGIGQISSEVPQNLSASRPQDRQFILSSKKLLLSDSGFYLCAWSTYGANVLTFGAGSRLTVL.

The CDR3 loop is CASSSQAWARDTEAFF. The CDR3, as DNA: TGTGCCAGCAGTTCCCAAGCGTGGGCGAGGGACACTGAAGCTTTCTTT. This chain links TRBV27 with TRBJ1-1; unclear D gene. V was clipped by 4 bases and J by 3 bases, with 18 bases between them. This CDR3 is built from 16 residues. From germline, CDR1 is MNHEY and CDR2 SMNVEV (reference sequence).

This clone appeared a single time. The genes are TRBV20-1 and TRBJ1-1; D remains ambiguous. V shed 4 bases and J shed 1 base, with 1 base lying between them. CDR3 length equals 10 residues. CDR1 is DFQATT, CDR2 SNEGSKA, per germline (reference sequence). CDR3 in amino acids: CSATNTEAFF. The CDR3, as DNA: TGCAGTGCTACGAACACTGAAGCTTTCTTT.

The chain links TRBV6-6 to TRBJ1-2; 7 bases align to TRBD1. Per germline, CDR1 MNHNY and CDR2 SVGAGI (reference sequence). Losses at the gene ends were 5 bases for V and 5 bases for J; bases not matched to a gene: 11. The CDR3 contains 15 residues. CDR3 nucleotide sequence: TGTGCCAGCAGTCCGACCTCAGGGGGAGGATATGGCTACACCTTC. Protein: CASSPTSGGGYGYTF.

This clone has just one count. The rearrangement uses TRBV2 and TRBJ2-2; TRBD1 matches 7 bases. Per germline, CDR1 SNHLY and CDR2 FYNNEI. V dropped 5 bases and J dropped 2; count of bases not matched to a gene: 8. There are 16 residues in the CDR3. The CDR3 reads CASSKGQIRNTGELFF. The CDR3, as DNA: TGTGCCAGCAGTAAGGGACAGATACGAAACACCGGGGAGCTGTTTTTT.

The J gene is TRBJ2-7, the V gene TRBV6-6; TRBD2 matches 8 bases. The germline V gene has CDR1 MNHNY and CDR2 SVGAGI (reference sequence). The CDR3 covers 14 residues. V trimming: 6 bases; J trimming: 6 bases; junction bases outside the gene matches: 10. CDR3: CASSQRGLVPEQYF. The CDR3 DNA sequence: TGTGCCAGCAGCCAGCGGGGACTAGTTCCCGAGCAGTACTTC.

The chain is built from TRBV6-1 and TRBJ1-5; 9 positions agree with TRBD1. Unmatched junction bases numbered 1, after V lost 5 bases and J lost 5 bases. The length of the CDR3 is 13 residues. Germline V gives CDR1 MNHNS, CDR2 SASEGT. The CDR3 spells CASSWDRDQPQHF. In nucleotides, the CDR3 is TGTGCCAGCAGTTGGGACAGGGATCAGCCCCAGCATTTT.

This sequence joins TRBV6-1 and TRBJ1-2; D is undetermined. From germline, CDR1 is MNHNS and CDR2 SASEGT. Trimming removed 7 bases from V and 0 bases from J, with 15 bases in between. The CDR3 is made up of 15 amino acids. The CDR3 sequence: CASTLGLAPNYGYTF. The CDR3 coding sequence is TGTGCCAGCACGCTCGGGCTCGCGCCTAACTATGGCTACACCTTC.

The rearrangement uses TRBV29-1 and TRBJ1-1, with TRBD1 matching over 7 bases. V was clipped by 7 bases and J by 0 bases; unmatched bases: 8. Per the germline V gene, CDR1 is SQVTM and CDR2 is ANQGSEA. The CDR3 totals 14 residues. CDR3 nucleotide sequence: TGCAGCGGATTCAGTGGACAGGTGAACACTGAAGCTTTCTTT. Translation gives CSGFSGQVNTEAFF. Together with reference TRBV29-1 and TRBJ1-1, the CDR3 gives the full variable domain: SAVISQKPSRDICQRGTSLTIQCQVDSQVTMMFWYRQQPGQSLTLIATANQGSEATYESGFVIDKFPISRPNLTFSTLTVSNMSPEDSSIYLCSGFSGQVNTEAFFGQGTRLTVV.